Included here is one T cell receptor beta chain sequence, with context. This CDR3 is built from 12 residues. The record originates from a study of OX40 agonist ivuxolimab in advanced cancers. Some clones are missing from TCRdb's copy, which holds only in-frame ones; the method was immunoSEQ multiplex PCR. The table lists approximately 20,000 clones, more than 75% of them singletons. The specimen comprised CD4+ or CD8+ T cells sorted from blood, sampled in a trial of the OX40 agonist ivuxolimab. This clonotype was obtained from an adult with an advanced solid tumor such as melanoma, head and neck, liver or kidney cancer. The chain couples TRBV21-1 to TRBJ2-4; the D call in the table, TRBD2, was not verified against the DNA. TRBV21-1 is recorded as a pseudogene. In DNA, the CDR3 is TGTGCCAGCCCCCGGGCCAAAAACATTCAGTACTTC. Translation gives CASPRAKNIQYF.